Below are 31 T cell receptor beta chains sequenced from a single sample in a study of response to subunit inactivated influenza vaccine. TCRdb reprocessed the RT-PCR reads with MiXCR, giving one entry per CDR3 protein. The sample holds 530,000 or so distinct CDR3 sequences, about 14% seen once. Sequenced here: PBMCs from blood, sampled about 11 days after vaccination. Receptors originate from a man aged 50 to 59 who received an inactivated influenza vaccine.

This clonotype was detected only a few times. The V gene is TRBV20-1, the J gene TRBJ2-4, with 13 bases lining up with TRBD2. The CDR3 is 14 residues long. Trimming cost V 5 bases and J 4 bases; bases outside gene matches: 2. The germline CDR1 and CDR2 sequences are DFQATT and SNEGSKA (reference sequence). Here the CDR3 DNA reads TGCAGTGCTTCGACTAGCGGGGGGAAAAACATTCAGTACTTC. This sequence encodes CSASTSGGKNIQYF.

This clonotype showed up many times. The V gene is TRBV6-2 or TRBV6-3, the J gene TRBJ1-2; D remains ambiguous. Germline V gives CDR1 MNHEY, CDR2 SVGEGT. The CDR3 spans 13 residues. V shed 5 bases and J shed 2 bases, with 9 bases lying between them. DNA for the CDR3: TGTGCCAGCAGTCAGCTGGGGAACTATGGCTACACCTTC. This sequence encodes CASSQLGNYGYTF.

For the CDR3, the DNA is TGCAGATACAAACTGACAGGACCTAACTATGGCTACACCTTC. This sequence encodes CRYKLTGPNYGYTF. The gene calls are TRBV20-1 and TRBJ1-2, with D perhaps matching TRBD1 (6 bases). The CDR3 sequence is 14 residues long. CDR1 and CDR2 from the germline V gene are DFQATT and SNEGSKA (reference sequence).

This clonotype was counted between two and nine times. The rearrangement uses TRBV11-2 and TRBJ2-5; 8 bases agree with TRBD2. The germline CDR1 and CDR2 sequences are SGHAT and FQNNGV. This CDR3 region has 18 residues. J lost 5 bases, V lost 2 bases, and 16 bases had no gene match. CDR3 sequence reads: CASSLQRTGGARWETQYF. The CDR3 DNA follows: TGTGCCAGCAGCTTACAAAGGACCGGGGGGGCGAGGTGGGAGACCCAGTACTTC.

This chain joins TRBV5-1 and TRBJ1-1; 9 bases line up with TRBD1. CDR1 is SGHRS and CDR2 is YFSETQ in the germline V gene. The CDR3 spans 14 residues. Unmatched junction bases numbered 5, after V lost 4 bases and J lost 4 bases. CDR3 sequence reads: CASSPLTGGTEAFF. Written as DNA, the CDR3 is TGCGCCAGCAGCCCTTTGACAGGGGGCACTGAAGCTTTCTTT.

The chain combines TRBV7-2 with TRBJ2-2; weak D call: TRBD2 (6 bases). CDR1 and CDR2 (germline): SGHTA, FQGNSA. This CDR3 region has 15 residues. Trimming cost V 5 bases and J 4 bases, with 14 bases left between them. DNA for the CDR3: TGTGCCAGCAGCCCACCGGGACTCACCACCGGGGAGCTGTTTTTT. It translates to CASSPPGLTTGELFF.

Written as DNA, the CDR3 is TGTGCCAGCAGTTATGCAGGGCAGCCGAGCTCCTACAATGAGCAGTTCTTC. It yields the protein CASSYAGQPSSYNEQFF. The chain joins TRBV6-2 or TRBV6-3 to TRBJ2-1; TRBD1 is a possible D gene (5 bases). The CDR3 consists of 17 residues. Per germline, CDR1 MNHEY and CDR2 SVGEGT. Trimming removed 3 bases at V and 0 bases at J, with 15 bases between.

This clonotype appeared many times. The chain recombines TRBV5-1 with TRBJ2-5; 13 bases match TRBD2. The CDR3 is 16 residues long. V lost 1 base, J lost 3 bases, and 3 bases stayed unmatched. Germline CDR1 and CDR2: SGHRS and YFSETQ. Here the CDR3 reads CASSLFTSGGEETQYF. CDR3 coding DNA: TGCGCCAGCAGCTTGTTCACTAGCGGGGGGGAAGAGACCCAGTACTTC.

The gene calls are TRBV7-2 and TRBJ1-3; weak D call: TRBD1 (6 bases). Between the trimmed V and J ends, which lost 0 bases and 3 bases, there was a span of 12 bases. Looked up from germline, CDR1 is SGHTA and CDR2 is FQGNSA. CDR3 length: 16 residues. CDR3 region: CASSLAAGAIGNTIYF. The DNA for the CDR3 is TGTGCCAGCAGCTTAGCAGCGGGGGCTATTGGAAACACCATATATTTT.

This chain joins TRBV7-9 and TRBJ1-3; D remains ambiguous. V was trimmed by 5 bases and J by 0 bases, leaving 11 bases between them. CDR3 length: 15 amino acids. Looked up from germline, CDR1 is SEHNR and CDR2 is FQNEAQ (reference sequence). The CDR3 DNA reads TGTGCCAGCAGCAGCAGGCAGAGCTCTGGAAACACCATATATTTT. Amino acids: CASSSRQSSGNTIYF. Combining the CDR3 with reference TRBV7-9 and TRBJ1-3 gives the whole variable domain DTGVSQNPRHKITKRGQNVTFRCDPISEHNRLYWYRQTLGQGPEFLTYFQNEAQLEKSRLLSDRFSAERPKGSFSTLEIQRTEQGDSAMYLCASSSRQSSGNTIYFGEGSWLTVV.

This rearrangement joins TRBV10-3 to TRBJ2-2; TRBD1 is a possible D gene (5 bases). Looked up from germline, CDR1 is ENHRY and CDR2 is SYGVKD. There are 14 residues in the CDR3. V lost 4 bases and J lost 4, with 10 bases in between. In nucleotides, the CDR3 is TGTGCCATCAGTGTAGGTGGGGCCACCGGGGAGCTGTTTTTT. It specifies CAISVGGATGELFF.

Ten or more counts support this clonotype. This rearrangement joins TRBV7-2 to TRBJ2-7; D unresolved. V dropped 1 base and J dropped 2 bases, with 6 bases sitting between them. The germline V gene encodes CDR1 SGHTA and CDR2 FQGNSA. The CDR3 has 13 residues. The CDR3 protein is CASSLDPTYEQYF. The CDR3, as DNA: TGTGCCAGCAGCTTAGATCCGACCTACGAGCAGTACTTC.

At least ten counts were recorded for this clonotype. The chain joins TRBV4-2 to TRBJ1-4; no definite D call. CDR3 size: 16 residues. The ends were cut back, 0 bases at V and 2 bases at J, with 10 bases in the middle. Germline CDR1 is LGHNA and CDR2 is YNFKEQ. CDR3 region: CASSQDLAATNEKLFF. The CDR3 nucleotides read TGTGCCAGCAGCCAAGATCTAGCAGCTACTAATGAAAAACTGTTTTTT.

This chain links TRBV7-3 with TRBJ2-2, with 7 bases lining up with TRBD2. The CDR3 consists of 14 residues. Looked up from germline, CDR1 is SGHTA and CDR2 is FQGTGA. J was trimmed by 4 bases and V by 2 bases; bases with no gene match: 1. The CDR3 nucleotides read TGTGCCAGCAGCTTAGGGGGGGTCACCGGGGAGCTGTTTTTT. It encodes CASSLGGVTGELFF. Supplemented by reference TRBV7-3 and TRBJ2-2, the full variable domain reads GAGVSQTPSNKVTEKGKYVELRCDPISGHTALYWYRQSLGQGPEFLIYFQGTGAADDSGLPNDRFFAVRPEGSVSTLKIQRTERGDSAVYLCASSLGGVTGELFFGEGSRLTVL.

The chain employs TRBV2 and TRBJ2-7, with D perhaps TRBD1 or TRBD2 (5 bases each). CDR1 and CDR2 from the germline V gene are SNHLY and FYNNEI. The length of the CDR3 is 13 residues. V lost 8 bases and J 3 bases, leaving 14 bases between the germline ends. This CDR3 reads CASRRDGGYEQYF. The DNA for the CDR3 is TGTGCCAGCCGCCGGGACGGAGGCTACGAGCAGTACTTC. The full variable domain, in which reference TRBV2 and TRBJ2-7 provide the parts outside the CDR3, is EPEVTQTPSHQVTQMGQEVILRCVPISNHLYFYWYRQILGQKVEFLVSFYNNEISEKSEIFDDQFSVERPDGSNFTLKIRSTKLEDSAMYFCASRRDGGYEQYFGPGTRLTVT.

This clonotype turned up a few times. The chain joins TRBV7-2 to TRBJ1-1; D is possibly TRBD1 (6 bases). This CDR3 spans 15 amino acids. Germline V CDR1 and CDR2: SGHTA, FQGNSA. Between the trimmed V and J ends, which lost 3 bases and 4 bases, there was a span of 15 bases. The CDR3 nucleotides read TGTGCCAGCAGCTTCATCAGGGGTGGGGGCACTGAAGCTTTCTTT. This codes for CASSFIRGGGTEAFF.

The gene calls are TRBV12-3 or TRBV12-4 and TRBJ1-5; D is unclear. This CDR3 is built from 12 residues. V was shortened by 3 bases and J by 6 bases, with 6 bases between the two germline ends. CDR3 sequence reads: CASSFKSQPQHF. CDR3 in DNA: TGTGCCAGCAGTTTCAAAAGTCAGCCCCAGCATTTT.

The J gene is TRBJ2-3, the V gene TRBV12-3 or TRBV12-4; perhaps D is TRBD1 or TRBD2 (5 bases each). The CDR3 covers 21 residues. V was clipped by 3 bases and J by 1 base, with 29 bases between them. The CDR3 sequence is CASSFWAVGQGLMGGTDTQYF. The CDR3 DNA sequence: TGTGCCAGCAGTTTTTGGGCGGTAGGGCAGGGCCTTATGGGGGGCACAGATACGCAGTATTTT.

This rearrangement joins TRBV10-2 to TRBJ2-3; the match to TRBD1 covers 8 bases. The CDR3 loop spans 19 amino acids. V shed 8 bases, J shed 2 bases, and the junction held 21 bases outside the gene matches. The germline V gene has CDR1 WSHSY and CDR2 SAAADI. Here the CDR3 reads CASQQGAWVWRGYTDTQYF. The CDR3 nucleotides read TGCGCCAGCCAGCAGGGGGCTTGGGTTTGGAGGGGGTACACAGATACGCAGTATTTT.

There are a few counts of this clonotype. V and J are TRBV5-6 and TRBJ1-1, with D hard to call. CDR1 and CDR2 (germline): SGHDT, YYEEEE. V was trimmed by 0 bases and J by 0 bases, leaving 12 bases between them. This CDR3 is built from 16 residues. The CDR3 region is CASSLGQLSMNTEAFF. The CDR3 DNA reads TGTGCCAGCAGCTTGGGCCAGCTTTCTATGAACACTGAAGCTTTCTTT.

V and J are TRBV7-2 and TRBJ2-1, with 12 bases matching TRBD2. J was trimmed by 9 bases and V by 0 bases; bases with no gene match: 9. CDR1 is SGHTA and CDR2 is FQGNSA in the germline V gene. The CDR3 loop spans 17 amino acids. The CDR3 loop reads CASSLALTSGGSVEQFF. The DNA for the CDR3 is TGTGCCAGCAGCTTAGCTCTGACTAGCGGGGGTTCCGTTGAGCAGTTCTTC.

A few counts support this clonotype. The chain recombines TRBV12-2 with TRBJ2-1. TRBV12-2 is shown as a pseudogene. The CDR3 has 16 amino acids. This CDR3 is CASRLAHRDYYNEQFF. DNA of the CDR3: TGTGCAAGTCGCTTAGCGCACCGGGACTACTACAATGAGCAGTTCTTC.

A word on this clonotype: This may be a read error: a much more frequent sequence differs by one nucleotide. The chain couples TRBV20-1 to TRBJ2-7, with D possibly matching TRBD1 (6 bases). The J call is uncertain, as TRBJ2-1 better fits the DNA end. Germline assignment: CDR1 DFQATT and CDR2 SNEGSKA (reference sequence). CDR3 length: 14 residues. For the CDR3, the DNA is TGCAGTGCTAGAGGGACAGTATTCTCCTACGAGCAGTTCTTC. This encodes CSARGTVFSYEQFF.

There are a few counts of this clonotype. The chain combines TRBV20-1 with TRBJ2-5; D is unresolved. Trimming shortened V by 5 bases and J by 4 bases, and 11 bases separated the two germline ends. The CDR3 loop spans 12 amino acids. CDR1 DFQATT and CDR2 SNEGSKA come from the germline V gene (reference sequence). Here the CDR3 reads CSAPDLLETQYF. The CDR3 DNA is TGCAGTGCTCCAGACTTGTTAGAGACCCAGTACTTC.

This clonotype was seen ten or more times. J is TRBJ2-3 and V is TRBV7-6; D unresolved. The length of the CDR3 is 14 residues. Trimming took 4 bases from V and 0 from J, leaving 8 bases between them. Germline lookup yields CDR1 SGHVS and CDR2 FNYEAQ. The CDR3 DNA reads TGTGCCAGCAGCTCGTCAGTAAGCACAGATACGCAGTATTTT. Its protein product is CASSSSVSTDTQYF.

This clonotype was counted between two and nine times. The chain is built from TRBV10-3 and TRBJ2-2, with 10 bases lining up with TRBD2. The CDR3 sequence is 18 residues long. J was trimmed by 5 bases and V by 4 bases; bases with no gene match: 13. CDR1 and CDR2 (germline): ENHRY, SYGVKD. The CDR3 region is CAISVTSGRAQGTGELFF. The DNA of the CDR3 is TGTGCCATCAGTGTTACCAGCGGGAGGGCCCAGGGGACCGGGGAGCTGTTTTTT.

V usage is TRBV3-1 and J usage is TRBJ2-7; possible D gene TRBD2, 6 bases. V lost 8 bases and J 0 bases, leaving 11 bases between the germline ends. CDR3 length equals 13 residues. Germline V gene data show CDR1 as LGHDT and CDR2 as YNNKEL (reference sequence). CDR3 amino acids: CASPGGTSYEQYF. The CDR3 DNA sequence: TGTGCCAGCCCCGGAGGGACCTCCTACGAGCAGTACTTC.

In this sample, this clonotype turned up a few times. The chain links TRBV5-5 to TRBJ2-5; no clear D. Germline loops: CDR1 SGHKS, CDR2 YYEKEE (reference sequence). CDR3 length: 14 residues. V lost 1 base and J 5 bases, leaving 12 bases between the germline ends. The CDR3 is CASSLQTRTETQYF. The CDR3 DNA sequence: TGTGCCAGCAGCTTGCAGACAAGAACGGAGACCCAGTACTTC.

The chain links TRBV10-3 to TRBJ2-1; TRBD1 aligns across 11 bases. J lost 5 bases, V lost 4 bases, and 4 bases had no gene match. Germline assignment: CDR1 ENHRY and CDR2 SYGVKD. The CDR3 is 15 residues long. The CDR3 is CAISGGTGGDNEQFF. The CDR3, as DNA: TGTGCCATCAGTGGGGGGACAGGGGGTGACAATGAGCAGTTCTTC.

This clonotype has more than one count but fewer than ten. The gene calls are TRBV19 and TRBJ2-2, with D unclear. V was cut by 10 bases and J by 7 bases, with 19 bases left in between. Germline V lookup: CDR1 LNHDA, CDR2 SQIVND (reference sequence). This CDR3 is 14 amino acids long. The CDR3 sequence is CATTPVGSSGELFF. CDR3 sequence (DNA): TGTGCCACCACTCCGGTCGGGTCTAGCGGGGAGCTGTTTTTT.

The genes are TRBV6-5 and TRBJ2-2; no reliable D call. The CDR3 contains 14 residues. V dropped 0 bases and J dropped 6 bases, with 8 bases sitting between them. Germline CDR1 is MNHEY and CDR2 is SVGAGI. Here the CDR3 DNA reads TGTGCCAGCAGTTACTCGGCTGTGGCCGGGGAGCTGTTTTTT. It translates to CASSYSAVAGELFF.